The next 22 T cell receptor beta chains were all read from a single sample in a study of blood T cell repertoires in COVID-19. TCRdb's copy holds only in-frame clones and misses some; the assay was immunoSEQ multiplex PCR. This table has approximately 220,000 clones, roughly 86% appearing once. Sequencing was carried out using PBMCs or T cells enriched from blood (not recorded which). The origin of the receptors is a woman aged 25 to 39 with acute COVID-19.

The V and J genes are TRBV13 and TRBJ2-7; the match to TRBD2 covers 7 bases. Germline V gene sequence: CDR1 PRHDT, CDR2 FYEKMQ (reference sequence). This CDR3 has 18 amino acids. Trimming removed 4 bases from V and 2 bases from J; junction bases left unmatched: 17. CDR3: CASSSAGTKADITYEQYF. In DNA, the CDR3 is TGTGCCAGCAGCTCAGCCGGGACTAAGGCTGATATTACCTACGAGCAGTACTTC.

The V gene is TRBV11-3, the J gene TRBJ2-7, with D perhaps TRBD1 (6 bases). CDR3 length equals 14 residues. CDR1 SGHNT and CDR2 YENEEA come from the germline V gene. The V end was cut by 6 bases, the J end by 3 bases, with 15 bases between. CDR3 residues: CASSPGQGFYEQYF. CDR3 nucleotide sequence: TGTGCCAGCAGTCCGGGTCAGGGGTTCTACGAGCAGTACTTC.

This chain uses TRBV7-6 with TRBJ2-7; the match to TRBD1 covers 7 bases. CDR1 and CDR2 (germline): SGHVS, FNYEAQ. J lost 0 bases, V lost 1 base, and 12 bases had no gene match. This CDR3 is built from 18 residues. The CDR3 DNA follows: TGTGCCAGCAGCTTAGAAAAGATACGGACAGGTTACTCCTACGAGCAGTACTTC. Translating gives CASSLEKIRTGYSYEQYF.

This clone was seen once. The V gene is TRBV5-1, the J gene TRBJ1-4; D is ambiguous. The CDR3 consists of 14 residues. From germline, CDR1 is SGHRS and CDR2 YFSETQ. Trimming took off 2 bases at V and 8 bases at J, with 13 bases between the two ends. In nucleotides, the CDR3 is TGCGCCAGCAGCTTACAGACGTCGGGGGAAAAACTGTTTTTT. Its protein is CASSLQTSGEKLFF.

V usage is TRBV6-2 or TRBV6-3 and J usage is TRBJ1-6; D ambiguous. Germline V gene lookup returns CDR1 MNHEY and CDR2 SVGEGT. Between the trimmed V and J ends, which lost 4 bases and 12 bases, there was a span of 10 bases. The CDR3 length is 12 residues. CDR3 sequence reads: CASSSGVGPLHF. The CDR3 DNA follows: TGTGCCAGCAGTTCCGGGGTAGGACCCCTCCACTTT.

The gene calls are TRBV11-2 and TRBJ1-1, with TRBD1 matching over 7 bases. Germline V gene data show CDR1 as SGHAT and CDR2 as FQNNGV. V lost 6 bases and J lost 4; bases outside the gene matches: 5. This CDR3 comprises 13 residues. CDR3 protein: CASRRTGATEAFF. For the CDR3, the DNA is TGTGCCAGCAGAAGGACAGGAGCCACTGAAGCTTTCTTT.

The chain carries TRBV11-2 and TRBJ1-1; TRBD1 aligns across 9 bases. Trimming cost V 5 bases and J 5 bases; bases outside gene matches: 6. Germline lookup yields CDR1 SGHAT and CDR2 FQNNGV. CDR3 length: 14 residues. This chain's CDR3 is CASSRGTGRTEAFF. The CDR3, as DNA: TGTGCCAGCAGCCGAGGGACAGGGCGGACTGAAGCTTTCTTT.

CDR3 residues: CASSTDTQETQYF. CDR3 in DNA: TGTGCCAGTAGTACCGACACACAAGAGACCCAGTACTTC. The chain couples TRBV19 to TRBJ2-5, with D unresolved. CDR1 and CDR2 from the germline V gene are LNHDA and SQIVND (reference sequence). The CDR3 is 13 amino acids. Trimming pared 4 bases from V and 2 bases from J, leaving 8 bases between.

Only one count was recorded for this clone. The V call is TRBV20-1, the J call TRBJ2-6; weak D call: TRBD1 (5 bases). The CDR3 is 15 amino acids. V lost 3 bases and J 2 bases, leaving 11 bases between the germline ends. Germline V CDR1 and CDR2: DFQATT, SNEGSKA (reference sequence). CDR3 protein: CSASNGRAGANVLTF. The CDR3 DNA sequence: TGCAGTGCTAGTAATGGCAGGGCTGGGGCCAACGTCCTGACTTTC.

For the CDR3, the DNA is TGCGCCAGCAGCGGTTGGGGGGACACTGAAGCTTTCTTT. This gives the protein CASSGWGDTEAFF. The chain recombines TRBV4-1 with TRBJ1-1; D may be TRBD1 (5 bases). The V gene lost 5 bases and the J gene lost 3 bases, with 10 bases spanning the gap. This CDR3 contains 13 residues. Germline V lookup: CDR1 MGHRA, CDR2 YSYEKL.

V usage is TRBV7-9 and J usage is TRBJ1-1; D remains ambiguous. CDR3 size: 13 residues. Trimming cost V 1 base and J 1 base, with 4 bases left between them. CDR1 is SEHNR and CDR2 is FQNEAQ in the germline V gene (reference sequence). CDR3 bases: TGTGCCAGCAGCTTAGAGCCGAACACTGAAGCTTTCTTT. This translates into CASSLEPNTEAFF.

As for this clone: Mismatch with germline at one junction end may stem from a read error. The rearrangement links TRBV7-6 to TRBJ2-1; 10 bases are a match to TRBD2. Germline CDR1 and CDR2: SGHVS and FNYEAQ. The CDR3 runs to 16 residues. CDR3 sequence reads: CASSPPSGGSYYEQFF. DNA of the CDR3: TGTGCCAGCAGCCCCCCTAGCGGGGGCTCCTACTATGAGCAGTTCTTC.

This chain's CDR3 is CASSFRAGGTDTQYF. Here the CDR3 DNA reads TGTGCCAGCAGTTTCAGAGCGGGGGGCACAGATACGCAGTATTTT. V and J are TRBV28 and TRBJ2-3, with 8 nucleotides matching TRBD2. The CDR3 runs to 15 residues. CDR1 and CDR2 (germline): MDHEN, SYDVKM. V gave up 3 bases and J gave up 1 base; unmatched junction bases: 3.

This clone was counted once. The chain joins TRBV19 to TRBJ2-2, with no clear D. V lost 8 bases and J lost 6, with 10 bases in between. Germline V gene sequence: CDR1 LNHDA, CDR2 SQIVND (reference sequence). This CDR3 has 12 amino acids. The CDR3 coding sequence is TGTGCCAGTTCTTTAGTGGCCGGGGAGCTGTTTTTT. As protein: CASSLVAGELFF.

J is TRBJ2-5 and V is TRBV6-1; TRBD1 agrees at 7 bases. The CDR3 contains 15 residues. Germline CDR1 reads MNHNS; CDR2 reads SASEGT. Trimming cost V 3 bases and J 2 bases; bases outside gene matches: 6. The CDR3, as DNA: TGTGCCAGCAGTGACCGGGGACAGATACAAGAGACCCAGTACTTC. Amino acid sequence: CASSDRGQIQETQYF.

The gene calls are TRBV28 and TRBJ1-2; D is perhaps TRBD1 (6 bases). V dropped 1 base and J dropped 8 bases, with 17 bases sitting between them. CDR1 and CDR2 (germline): MDHEN, SYDVKM. The CDR3 covers 15 residues. CDR3 amino acids: CASSLLPPRGYGYTF. CDR3 nucleotides: TGTGCCAGCAGTTTATTGCCCCCGAGGGGGTACGGCTACACCTTC.

The V and J genes are TRBV27 and TRBJ1-2; D is unresolved. The ends were cut back, 0 bases at V and 4 bases at J, with 15 bases in the middle. This CDR3 has 16 residues. Germline CDR1 MNHEY, CDR2 SMNVEV (reference sequence). CDR3 residues: CASSLSPAVGIYGYTF. The CDR3 nucleotides read TGTGCCAGCAGTTTATCTCCTGCGGTAGGAATCTATGGCTACACCTTC.

The chain couples TRBV6-1 to TRBJ1-3; D gene ambiguous. V was trimmed by 4 bases and J by 0 bases, leaving 16 bases between them. CDR1 MNHNS and CDR2 SASEGT come from the germline V gene. The length of the CDR3 is 17 residues. This chain's CDR3 is CASSARRGGPSGNTIYF. The CDR3 region has the DNA TGTGCCAGCAGTGCCCGGCGAGGCGGCCCCTCTGGAAACACCATATATTTT.

This chain joins TRBV5-4 and TRBJ2-7; D not resolved. This CDR3 spans 14 amino acids. CDR1 is SGHNT, CDR2 YYREEE, per germline (reference sequence). Trimming cost V 4 bases and J 3 bases, with 14 bases left between them. The CDR3 loop is CASSLEVDDYEQYF. DNA of the CDR3: TGTGCCAGCAGCCTAGAGGTAGATGACTACGAGCAGTACTTC.

The chain carries TRBV19 and TRBJ1-5; 8 positions agree with TRBD1. Germline-derived CDR1 and CDR2 are LNHDA and SQIVND (reference sequence). The CDR3 spans 15 residues. V dropped 2 bases and J dropped 5; count of bases not matched to a gene: 5. The CDR3: CASSIRQGADQPQHF. In DNA form, the CDR3 reads TGTGCCAGTAGTATACGGCAGGGGGCTGATCAGCCCCAGCATTTT.

This clone was seen a handful of times. J is TRBJ1-5 and V is TRBV27; no definite D call. This CDR3 spans 14 amino acids. Per the germline V gene, CDR1 is MNHEY and CDR2 is SMNVEV (reference sequence). V was clipped by 4 bases and J by 2 bases, with 9 bases between them. CDR3 protein: CASSSGRGNQPQHF. Written as DNA, the CDR3 is TGTGCCAGCAGTTCGGGTCGGGGCAATCAGCCCCAGCATTTT.

The chain combines TRBV9 with TRBJ1-4, with D uncertain. The CDR3 covers 15 residues. The V end was cut by 4 bases, the J end by 1 base, with 11 bases between. Germline lookup yields CDR1 SGDLS and CDR2 YYNGEE. The chain's CDR3 is CASSLIPGTNEKLFF. CDR3 DNA: TGTGCCAGCAGCTTAATCCCGGGAACTAATGAAAAACTGTTTTTT.